This TCR beta chain emerged from a study of T cells in Graves' hyperthyroidism and ophthalmopathy. The TCR beta CDR3 regions underwent amplification using RNA transcripts as the source. First-round RT-PCR targeting the TCR CDR3 was performed with the HTBI primer set. TCRdb re-called the multiplex PCR reads through MiXCR, storing one row per CDR3 protein. The repertoire holds about 370,000 distinct CDR3 sequences, with 13% to 15% as singletons. The CDR3 spans 14 residues. Trimming pared 1 base from V and 4 bases from J, leaving 8 bases between. Germline CDR1 is MDHEN and CDR2 is SYDVKM. There are many counts of this clonotype. Antigen specificity is unknown. Study conclusions and caveats: From stable hyperthyroidism, ophthalmopathy was set apart by a 13 V-J model. Blood also held most thyroid clonotypes expanded beyond 0.001. Progression to ophthalmopathy was predicted a median of about 6.6 months early.

V usage is TRBV28 and J usage is TRBJ2-1, with D unresolved. Sequencing input: blood. This receptor was obtained from a woman aged 55-75 years with Graves' ophthalmopathy. CDR3 sequence reads: CASSLSDPYNEQFF. CDR3 sequence (DNA): TGTGCCAGCAGTTTATCCGACCCTTACAATGAGCAGTTCTTC. Drawing the rest from reference TRBV28 and TRBJ2-1, the complete variable domain is DVKVTQSSRYLVKRTGEKVFLECVQDMDHENMFWYRQDPGLGLRLIYFSYDVKMKEKGDIPEGYSVSREKKERFSLILESASTNQTSMYLCASSLSDPYNEQFFGPGTRLTVL.